This is a list of T cell receptor beta chains from one sample in a study of cytomegalovirus exposure and HLA in healthy donors. Libraries were prepared by immunoSEQ multiplex PCR; TCRdb keeps only in-frame clonotypes and omits some of them. The data show around 280,000 clones, with 70% to 90% seen just once and about 2.5% held by the top ten. Sequenced input: PBMCs. The receptors stem from a young woman in good health and CMV-seronegative. Each CDR3 is given with its conserved first and last residue. Each record gives: J gene, V gene, CDR3 protein.

TRBJ2-7 | TRBV4-1 | CASSQALPAGTSNEQYF
TRBJ1-2 | TRBV29-1 | CSVESVRGYTF
TRBJ2-1 | TRBV5-1 | CASSSRDTNEQFF
TRBJ1-3 | TRBV5-1 | CASSLGFFPARGSGNTIYF
TRBJ2-7 | TRBV6-6 | CASSYSGQGSYEQYF
TRBJ1-2 | TRBV18 | CASSQDRSFGYTF
TRBJ2-2 | TRBV2 | CASRAENTGELFF
TRBJ2-2 | TRBV4-1 | CASSQGGLAGAGELFF
- | TRBV4-1 | CASSITSGGYYEQYF
TRBJ2-1 | TRBV9 | CASSPSGGLGNEQFF
TRBJ1-6 | TRBV30 | CAWSGDRGSPLHF
TRBJ2-2 | TRBV29-1 | CSVEGRRGREGVAGELFF
TRBJ1-4 | TRBV5-1 | CASSLDWREKLFF
TRBJ1-6 | TRBV9 | CASSGGTNSPLHF
TRBJ2-1 | TRBV7-9 | CSSSQSGTSPYNEQFF
TRBJ2-5 | TRBV19 | CASRTGYQETQYF
TRBJ2-5 | TRBV10-1 | CASSDGQGAQETQYF
TRBJ1-2 | TRBV18 | CASSPGDSRSYGYTF
TRBJ1-2 | TRBV18 | CASSRQGANYGYTF
TRBJ1-4 | TRBV7-3 | CASSGEGGEKLFF
TRBJ2-7 | TRBV4-1 | CASSHRTSGVYEQYF
- | TRBV2 | CATGGEYYEQYF
TRBJ2-1 | TRBV11-2 | CASYSGGAGEQFF
TRBJ2-3 | TRBV6-5 | CASSYETGDTDTQYF
TRBJ2-7 | TRBV10-3 | CATLAGNEQYF
TRBJ1-2 | TRBV18 | CASSPRTGVYGYTF
TRBJ2-3 | TRBV2 | CASSDGEPQFTDTQYF
TRBJ2-1 | TRBV11-2 | CASSSPWRGYNEQFF
TRBJ1-2 | TRBV2 | CASGARQGASGGYTF
TRBJ2-3 | TRBV5-6 | CASSWVSGGALADTQYF
TRBJ2-7 | TRBV7-8 | CASSLTSGATYEQYF
TRBJ1-1 | TRBV29-1 | CSFHRVGNTEAFF
TRBJ2-3 | TRBV5-8 | CASSPQMTEYF
TRBJ1-2 | TRBV30 | CAWSVQPLWGYTF
TRBJ1-2 | TRBV13 | CASSDSRGGNYGYTF
TRBJ1-2 | TRBV19 | CASSLRDRAGYTF
TRBJ2-3 | TRBV5-4 | CASSLPGPGTGWSDTQYF
TRBJ2-1 | TRBV5-5 | CASSLAGGSSYNEQFF
TRBJ2-7 | TRBV7-9 | CASSLHGEYEQYF
TRBJ2-1 | TRBV10-3 | CAIRTGESSYNEQFF
TRBJ1-5 | TRBV6-1 | CASSELDRSNQPQHF
TRBJ2-3 | TRBV10-3 | CAITEGAALDTQYF
TRBJ1-1 | TRBV20-1 | CSARGRPEAFF
TRBJ2-5 | TRBV11-2 | CASTNSGEETQYF
TRBJ1-3 | TRBV2 | CASSAGQAGNTIYF
TRBJ2-2 | TRBV9 | CASSVTRGGYTGELFF
TRBJ1-5 | TRBV2 | CASSQTTGSNQPQHF
TRBJ1-6 | TRBV5-6 | CASSFTAGGNSPLHF
TRBJ2-1 | TRBV6-5 | CASSVLQGYYNEQFF
TRBJ1-2 | TRBV6-6 | CASTDRGNWGGYTF
TRBJ2-5 | TRBV7-7 | CASSLEIGGEQYF
TRBJ2-2 | TRBV6-5 | CASGRGATGTGELFF